This entry features one T cell receptor (beta chain) sequence. Here immunoSEQ multiplex PCR was the method, and the copy in TCRdb shows in-frame clones only, minus some. The table includes fewer than 300,000 clones, 75% to 95% detected once. Per germline, CDR1 SGHTA and CDR2 FQGNSA. The CDR3 has 17 residues. V shed 3 bases, J shed 4 bases, and the junction held 14 bases outside the gene matches. This entry belongs to a study of blood T cell repertoires in COVID-19. This rearrangement joins TRBV7-2 to TRBJ2-7, with 8 bases fitting TRBD2. The TCR originated in a person aged 18 to 35 with COVID-19, enrolled during active disease. Specimen: peripheral blood. The CDR3 here is CASSLGPAAGERYEQYF. The CDR3 coding sequence is TGTGCCAGCAGCTTGGGCCCAGCAGCGGGAGAGCGATACGAGCAGTACTTC. Filled out from reference TRBV7-2 and TRBJ2-7, the complete variable domain reads GAGVSQSPSNKVTEKGKDVELRCDPISGHTALYWYRQSLGQGLEFLIYFQGNSAPDKSGLPSDRFSAERTGGSVSTLTIQRTQQEDSAVYLCASSLGPAAGERYEQYFGPGTRLTVT.